The 29 T cell receptor beta chains below were found in one sample sequenced in a study of blood T cells in healthy people across ages. The use of a sample-barcoded 5' primer and a J-beta primer mix characterized a second PCR of 7 to 11 cycles. TCRdb itself ran the 5' RACE reads through MiXCR, one entry per CDR3 protein. The sample contains about a million distinct CDR3 sequences, more than 30% of which appear only once. Sample: blood. These receptors came from a young man in good health.

This CDR3 reads CASSLGQITEAFF. The CDR3 bases are TGTGCCAGCAGCCTCGGACAGATAACTGAAGCTTTCTTT. This chain joins TRBV12-3 or TRBV12-4 and TRBJ1-1; tentatively, D is TRBD1 (6 bases). The ends were cut back, 6 bases at V and 5 bases at J, with 13 bases in the middle. CDR3 length: 13 amino acids.

This rearrangement joins TRBV7-9 to TRBJ2-1; weak D call: TRBD2 (5 bases). The CDR3 has 15 amino acids. Trimming cost V 6 bases and J 0 bases, with 12 bases left between them. The V gene's germline CDR1 is SEHNR and CDR2 FQNEAQ (reference sequence). The CDR3 reads CASSPLEASYNEQFF. The CDR3, as DNA: TGTGCCAGCAGTCCACTAGAAGCCTCCTACAATGAGCAGTTCTTC.

This clonotype has only a few counts. The CDR3 spells CASSPRVGRTEAFF. The CDR3 nucleotides read TGTGCCAGCAGTCCCCGTGTGGGTCGAACTGAAGCTTTCTTT. The V gene is TRBV27, the J gene TRBJ1-1; D uncertain. CDR3 length: 14 residues. The V end was cut by 5 bases, the J end by 5 bases, with 15 bases between. Looked up from germline, CDR1 is MNHEY and CDR2 is SMNVEV (reference sequence).

The chain carries TRBV5-1 and TRBJ2-3; D not certain. The V and J ends lost 1 base and 0 bases respectively, with 18 bases between them. This CDR3 is 18 amino acids long. CDR1 is SGHRS and CDR2 is YFSETQ in the germline V gene. The CDR3 nucleotides are TGCGCCAGCAGCTTGACCAGCTATTTAAATCCTAGCACAGATACGCAGTATTTT. It encodes CASSLTSYLNPSTDTQYF.

The chain's CDR3 is CASRPWTDRGSGNTIYF. The CDR3 DNA sequence: TGTGCCAGCAGACCATGGACGGACAGGGGATCTGGAAACACCATATATTTT. This chain joins TRBV6-2 or TRBV6-3 and TRBJ1-3, with TRBD1 matching 9 bases. The CDR3 covers 17 residues. Germline CDR1 MNHEY, CDR2 SVGEGT. V lost 6 bases, J lost 1 base, and 10 bases stayed unmatched.

The rearrangement joins TRBV6-2 or TRBV6-3 to TRBJ2-3; the D gene is possibly TRBD1 (5 bases). The germline V gene encodes CDR1 MNHEY and CDR2 SVGEGT. This CDR3 region has 16 residues. The V gene lost 2 bases and the J gene lost 6 bases, with 18 bases spanning the gap. This CDR3 reads CASSYPDILQRDTQYF. The CDR3 DNA reads TGTGCCAGCAGTTACCCGGACATCCTACAAAGGGATACGCAGTATTTT.

This clonotype was seen more than once but under ten times. The chain is built from TRBV11-2 and TRBJ2-3; the D gene could be TRBD1 or TRBD2 (5 bases each). V dropped 5 bases and J dropped 2 bases, with 17 bases sitting between them. The germline gives CDR1 SGHAT, CDR2 FQNNGV. The CDR3 consists of 16 residues. CDR3 loop: CASSRSLGTLTDTQYF. CDR3 sequence (DNA): TGTGCCAGCAGCCGTTCCCTGGGGACCCTCACAGATACGCAGTATTTT.

This chain joins TRBV7-2 and TRBJ1-2; D gene ambiguous. V was shortened by 3 bases and J by 5 bases, with 4 bases between the two germline ends. Germline V gene lookup returns CDR1 SGHTA and CDR2 FQGNSA. This CDR3 is built from 11 residues. The DNA for the CDR3 is TGTGCCAGCAGCTTTACATATGGCTACACCTTC. Protein product: CASSFTYGYTF.

The chain recombines TRBV6-1 with TRBJ2-7, with D uncertain. Trimming stripped 0 bases from V and 0 bases from J, with 9 bases between. The CDR3 spans 15 residues. CDR1 is MNHNS and CDR2 is SASEGT in the germline V gene. The chain's CDR3 is CASSEAGDSSYEQYF. The CDR3, as DNA: TGTGCCAGCAGTGAAGCAGGCGATAGCTCCTACGAGCAGTACTTC.

The chain is built from TRBV5-1 and TRBJ1-4; D possibly corresponds to TRBD1 (6 bases). The CDR3 has 15 amino acids. Trimming removed 5 bases at V and 2 bases at J, with 13 bases between. Germline CDR1 reads SGHRS; CDR2 reads YFSETQ. The chain's CDR3 is CASSHGGTTNEKLFF. CDR3 DNA: TGCGCCAGCAGTCATGGGGGCACTACTAATGAAAAACTGTTTTTT. Complete variable domain (other parts from reference TRBV5-1 and TRBJ1-4): KAGVTQTPRYLIKTRGQQVTLSCSPISGHRSVSWYQQTPGQGLQFLFEYFSETQRNKGNFPGRFSGRQFSNSRSEMNVSTLELGDSALYLCASSHGGTTNEKLFFGSGTQLSVL.

This clonotype was recorded only once. The chain has TRBV4-3 and TRBJ2-3, with D perhaps matching TRBD2 (5 bases). The V end was cut by 0 bases, the J end by 2 bases, with 9 bases between. CDR3 size: 15 residues. Looked up from germline, CDR1 is LGHNA and CDR2 is YSLEER. CDR3 in amino acids: CASSQDPGITDTQYF. The CDR3 DNA reads TGCGCCAGCAGCCAAGATCCGGGGATCACAGATACGCAGTATTTT.

This clonotype was recorded a few times. The chain links TRBV7-2 to TRBJ2-5; no firm D call. This CDR3 comprises 15 residues. Trimming removed 1 base at V and 6 bases at J, with 15 bases between. Germline CDR1 and CDR2: SGHTA and FQGNSA. This chain's CDR3 is CASSLGLTSRQTQYF. The DNA for the CDR3 is TGTGCCAGCAGCTTAGGGTTAACGAGTCGACAGACCCAGTACTTC.

The rearrangement joins TRBV7-9 to TRBJ1-1, with D possibly being TRBD1 (5 bases). CDR1 and CDR2 (germline): SEHNR, FQNEAQ (reference sequence). The CDR3 spans 14 residues. V shed 4 bases and J shed 5 bases, with 14 bases lying between them. The CDR3 coding sequence is TGTGCCAGCAGCTCCCCTGGGGGGGGGACTGAAGCTTTCTTT. Translating gives CASSSPGGGTEAFF.

This clonotype came up a few times. The chain couples TRBV14 to TRBJ2-3; TRBD1 matches 7 bases. V gave up 2 bases and J gave up 2 bases; unmatched junction bases: 7. The V gene's germline CDR1 is SGHDN and CDR2 FVKESK. The CDR3 has 16 residues. DNA for the CDR3: TGTGCCAGCAGCCAAAGACAGGGCTGGTACACAGATACGCAGTATTTT. Translated: CASSQRQGWYTDTQYF.

V usage is TRBV4-3 and J usage is TRBJ2-3, with D perhaps assigned TRBD1 or TRBD2 (5 bases each). Looked up from germline, CDR1 is LGHNA and CDR2 is YSLEER. The CDR3 is made up of 14 amino acids. The V end was cut by 4 bases, the J end by 5 bases, with 13 bases between. CDR3 bases: TGCGCCAGCAGCCCAGGACTGGGGGAAGATACGCAGTATTTT. It is translated as CASSPGLGEDTQYF.

This rearrangement joins TRBV28 to TRBJ2-1, with D possibly being TRBD1 (6 bases). V was clipped by 8 bases and J by 5 bases, with 19 bases between them. CDR1 is MDHEN and CDR2 is SYDVKM in the germline V gene. This CDR3 comprises 15 residues. The CDR3 DNA reads TGTGCCAGCTGTACCCGGGACAATGAAGACAATGAGCAGTTCTTC. It specifies CASCTRDNEDNEQFF.

Here the CDR3 reads CASSTRQGQGTEAFF. The CDR3 region has the DNA TGTGCCAGCAGCACACGACAGGGGCAGGGAACTGAAGCTTTCTTT. The rearrangement joins TRBV4-2 to TRBJ1-1, with TRBD1 identical over 8 bases. Trimming took 5 bases from V and 5 from J; bases not matched to a gene: 10. Germline CDR1 and CDR2: LGHNA and YNFKEQ. This CDR3 contains 15 residues.

The chain recombines TRBV20-1 with TRBJ2-7, with 13 nucleotides matching TRBD2. Germline V lookup: CDR1 DFQATT, CDR2 SNEGSKA (reference sequence). The junction had 5 bases not matched to a gene; V was cut back by 1 base and J by 2 bases. CDR3 length: 16 amino acids. CDR3 bases: TGCAGTGCTAGAGGGTTTACTAGCGGGGGGGCCTACGAGCAGTACTTC. It translates to CSARGFTSGGAYEQYF.

The chain is built from TRBV15 and TRBJ1-3, with D maybe TRBD1 (5 bases). The CDR3 contains 17 residues. Looked up from germline, CDR1 is LNHNV and CDR2 is YYDKDF (reference sequence). The V end was cut by 3 bases, the J end by 0 bases, with 15 bases between. CDR3 DNA: TGTGCCACCAGCAGGGGGGACCTAATCTTCTCTGGAAACACCATATATTTT. Its translation is CATSRGDLIFSGNTIYF. The entire variable domain, with the rest obtained from reference TRBV15 and TRBJ1-3, is as follows: DAMVIQNPRYQVTQFGKPVTLSCSQTLNHNVMYWYQQKSSQAPKLLFHYYDKDFNNEADTPDNFQSRRPNTSFCFLDIRSPGLGDTAMYLCATSRGDLIFSGNTIYFGEGSWLTVV.

For this clonotype: A read error may be the cause here, since a much bigger clone is one base away. CDR3 residues: CAISLRGSSSYNEQYF. The CDR3 DNA reads as TGTGCCATCAGCTTGAGGGGTTCTAGCTCCTACAATGAGCAGTACTTC. The chain combines TRBV10-3 with TRBJ2-1; perhaps D is TRBD1 or TRBD2 (5 bases each). The J call may be faulty, since TRBJ2-7 better matches the DNA end. The CDR3 runs to 16 residues. Germline values: CDR1 ENHRY, CDR2 SYGVKD.

The V gene is TRBV29-1, the J gene TRBJ2-5; D is possibly TRBD1 (5 bases). With 6 bases removed from V and 2 bases from J, the gap between germline ends came to 16 bases. The CDR3 sequence is 14 residues long. Germline loops: CDR1 SQVTM, CDR2 ANQGSEA. The chain's CDR3 is CSVSTQAGQETQYF. CDR3 DNA sequence: TGCAGCGTCTCAACCCAGGCAGGGCAAGAGACCCAGTACTTC.

The chain joins TRBV11-2 to TRBJ2-2; D call uncertain. With 5 bases removed from V and 8 bases from J, the gap between germline ends came to 12 bases. CDR3 size: 13 residues. In germline, CDR1 is SGHAT, CDR2 FQNNGV. This chain's CDR3 is CASSAFSLGELFF. The CDR3, as DNA: TGTGCCAGCAGCGCTTTTTCATTGGGGGAGCTGTTTTTT.

V gene TRBV6-2 or TRBV6-3 combines with J gene TRBJ1-6, with 9 bases aligning to TRBD1. Trimming at V came to 2 bases and at J to 6 bases, leaving 8 bases not matched to a gene. Germline assignment: CDR1 MNHEY and CDR2 SVGEGT. This CDR3 region has 17 residues. CDR3 DNA sequence: TGTGCCAGCAGTTACCTTTCGACAGGGGGTTTTAATTCACCCCTCCACTTT. This codes for CASSYLSTGGFNSPLHF.

The chain is built from TRBV20-1 and TRBJ2-3; D might be TRBD1 (5 bases). The germline gives CDR1 DFQATT, CDR2 SNEGSKA (reference sequence). The CDR3 contains 14 residues. V lost 0 bases and J 2 bases, leaving 9 bases between the germline ends. CDR3 bases: TGCAGTGCTAGAGATCAGGGCGTCACAGATACGCAGTATTTT. Protein product: CSARDQGVTDTQYF.

This clonotype was recorded many times. The chain uses TRBV12-3 or TRBV12-4 and TRBJ1-2; weak D call: TRBD1 (6 bases). This CDR3 is 14 amino acids long. V dropped 6 bases and J dropped 4 bases, with 15 bases sitting between them. CDR3 sequence reads: CASRPSTGFYGYTF. The CDR3 DNA is TGTGCCAGCAGGCCTTCGACAGGTTTCTATGGCTACACCTTC.

This chain links TRBV20-1 with TRBJ2-2; 8 bases map to TRBD1. This CDR3 contains 14 residues. The ends lost 5 bases at V and 4 bases at J; junction bases unmatched: 6. CDR1 and CDR2 from the germline V gene are DFQATT and SNEGSKA (reference sequence). CDR3: CSASGTGPTGELFF. In DNA form, the CDR3 reads TGCAGTGCTTCCGGGACAGGTCCCACCGGGGAGCTGTTTTTT.

In the case of this clonotype: At one end the junction does not follow the germline gene, possibly because of a read error. The genes are TRBV6-5 and TRBJ2-3; tentatively, D is TRBD2 (5 bases). Germline V lookup: CDR1 MNHEY, CDR2 SVGAGI. The CDR3 consists of 15 residues. Here the CDR3 DNA reads TGTGCCAACAGTTACCAAAGCGGCCTCACAGATACGCAGTATTTT. This encodes CANSYQSGLTDTQYF.

This clonotype was counted a few times. The genes are TRBV20-1 and TRBJ2-5; D ambiguous. V was pared by 3 bases and J by 4 bases, with 9 bases between. The CDR3 length is 12 residues. The germline V gene has CDR1 DFQATT and CDR2 SNEGSKA (reference sequence). In DNA, the CDR3 is TGCAGTGCTAGGTCGGGTGGAGAGACCCAGTACTTC. This gives the protein CSARSGGETQYF.

The CDR3 spells CASSFLGTGEYEQYF. CDR3 DNA sequence: TGTGCCAGCAGTTTTTTAGGGACAGGAGAGTACGAGCAGTACTTC. This chain uses TRBV12-3 or TRBV12-4 with TRBJ2-5; 8 bases fit TRBD1. The J call may be wrong; the DNA end is better matched by TRBJ2-7. CDR3 length equals 15 residues.